These 25 T cell receptor beta chains originate from one sample sequenced in a study of glioma-infiltrating T cells after dendritic cell vaccination. Time point here: after dendritic cell vaccination, including at tumor progression/relapse. The protocol was immunoSEQ multiplex PCR, while the TCRdb copy is restricted to in-frame clones and leaves out a portion. The sample has about 99,000 clones; 75% to 90% are singletons. Sequencing was performed on blood, taken after dendritic cell vaccination. The receptors originated from a human donor with glioblastoma.

CDR3 coding DNA: TGTGCCAGCAGTGAAGCGGCCCGGGGGGCTGAAGCTTTCTTT. Its translation: CASSEAARGAEAFF. The V and J genes are TRBV2 and TRBJ1-1; perhaps TRBD1 as D (5 bases). V lost 0 bases to trimming and J lost 6 bases, with 11 bases between them. The CDR3 is made up of 14 amino acids. Germline V gene lookup returns CDR1 SNHLY and CDR2 FYNNEI.

This chain links TRBV18 with TRBJ1-3; no firm D call. V shed 3 bases and J shed 0 bases, with 9 bases lying between them. Germline V gene sequence: CDR1 KGHSH, CDR2 LQKENI. The CDR3 contains 15 residues. The CDR3 nucleotides are TGTGCCAGCTCACCGATGCGCGGCTCTGGAAACACCATATATTTT. Its translation is CASSPMRGSGNTIYF.

The chain links TRBV5-1 to TRBJ1-3; 7 bases fit TRBD1. The CDR3 sequence is 14 residues long. With V trimmed by 6 bases and J by 0 bases, 3 bases remained unmatched. Germline V gives CDR1 SGHRS, CDR2 YFSETQ. CDR3 in amino acids: CASTQGTSGNTIYF. In DNA form, the CDR3 reads TGCGCCAGCACACAGGGGACCTCTGGAAACACCATATATTTT.

The chain joins TRBV5-1 to TRBJ2-2; 8 bases are shared with TRBD2. Germline V gene data show CDR1 as SGHRS and CDR2 as YFSETQ. The CDR3 consists of 16 residues. Trimming at V came to 4 bases and at J to 10 bases, leaving 15 bases not matched to a gene. The CDR3 nucleotides are TGCGCCAGCAGCAAGCTGGGACTAGAGGGTATCGAGGAGCTGTTTTTT. The encoded protein is CASSKLGLEGIEELFF. Full variable domain (missing parts from reference TRBV5-1 and TRBJ2-2): KAGVTQTPRYLIKTRGQQVTLSCSPISGHRSVSWYQQTPGQGLQFLFEYFSETQRNKGNFPGRFSGRQFSNSRSEMNVSTLELGDSALYLCASSKLGLEGIEELFFGEGSRLTVL.

The chain joins TRBV6-6 to TRBJ1-2; TRBD1 matches 10 bases. The germline CDR1 and CDR2 sequences are MNHNY and SVGAGI (reference sequence). V shed 0 bases, J shed 6 bases, and the junction held 1 base outside the gene matches. The CDR3 is made up of 14 amino acids. CDR3 residues: CASSYSDRGDGYTF. The CDR3 DNA reads TGTGCCAGCAGTTACTCGGACAGGGGGGATGGCTACACCTTC.

The J gene is TRBJ2-7, the V gene TRBV19; 8 positions agree with TRBD2. Trimming took 8 bases from V and 1 from J; bases not matched to a gene: 7. CDR3 size: 14 residues. CDR1 is LNHDA and CDR2 is SQIVND in the germline V gene (reference sequence). The CDR3, as DNA: TGTGCCAGTGCCGGGACTAGAACGTCCTACGAGCAGTACTTC. Translation: CASAGTRTSYEQYF.

The gene calls are TRBV27 and TRBJ2-7; D is possibly TRBD1 (5 bases). The germline CDR1 and CDR2 sequences are MNHEY and SMNVEV (reference sequence). V lost 5 bases and J 2 bases, leaving 16 bases between the germline ends. The CDR3 is made up of 15 amino acids. CDR3 bases: TGTGCCAGCAGTCTTCGTGAAGGGGCGCCCTACGAGCAGTACTTC. Amino acid sequence: CASSLREGAPYEQYF.

The rearrangement links TRBV28 to TRBJ1-3; D unclear. V was trimmed by 7 bases and J by 4 bases, leaving 17 bases between them. This CDR3 has 15 amino acids. CDR1 MDHEN and CDR2 SYDVKM come from the germline V gene. This CDR3 reads CASTTAAAGGNTIYF. Here the CDR3 DNA reads TGTGCCAGCACCACCGCCGCCGCCGGGGGAAACACCATATATTTT.

The rearrangement uses TRBV4-1 and TRBJ1-1; 7 nucleotides align to TRBD1. Germline lookup yields CDR1 MGHRA and CDR2 YSYEKL. This CDR3 has 15 amino acids. The V and J ends lost 4 bases and 1 base, in that order; junction bases with no gene match: 6. The CDR3 region is CASSPPTGTNTEAFF. The CDR3, as DNA: TGCGCCAGCAGCCCACCGACAGGGACGAACACTGAAGCTTTCTTT.

This chain joins TRBV5-1 and TRBJ1-1, with 7 bases lining up with TRBD1. V lost 3 bases and J lost 5; bases outside the gene matches: 4. This CDR3 contains 13 residues. CDR1 is SGHRS and CDR2 is YFSETQ in the germline V gene. CDR3 amino acids: CASSWDSQTEAFF. The CDR3 bases are TGCGCCAGCAGCTGGGACAGCCAAACTGAAGCTTTCTTT.

This clone was seen a handful of times. The V call is TRBV5-1, the J call TRBJ2-1, with 12 bases aligning to TRBD2. V dropped 3 bases and J dropped 9; count of bases not matched to a gene: 4. Germline CDR1 SGHRS, CDR2 YFSETQ. The CDR3 spans 14 residues. The CDR3 nucleotides are TGCGCCAGCAGCTGGACTAGCGGGGCCGGTGAGCAGTTCTTC. Translating gives CASSWTSGAGEQFF.

The chain joins TRBV18 to TRBJ1-5; TRBD1 matches 8 bases. The CDR3 contains 13 residues. Germline loops: CDR1 KGHSH, CDR2 LQKENI. Germline trimming cut 2 bases from V and 7 bases from J; bases unmatched to any gene: 1. CDR3 residues: CASSPTGGQPQHF. The CDR3 DNA reads TGTGCCAGCTCACCAACAGGGGGGCAGCCCCAGCATTTT.

The genes are TRBV25-1 and TRBJ2-2, with 12 bases matching TRBD2. Germline V lookup: CDR1 MGHDK, CDR2 SYGVNS. J lost 8 bases, V lost 2 bases, and 3 bases had no gene match. There are 15 residues in the CDR3. CDR3 coding DNA: TGTGCCAGCAGTGAAGGACTAGCGGGATTGGGGGAGCTGTTTTTT. Residues: CASSEGLAGLGELFF.

V and J are TRBV5-1 and TRBJ2-3; D might be TRBD1 (7 bases). The V end lost 0 bases, the J end lost 4 bases, and 12 bases lay between the germline ends. This CDR3 has 15 amino acids. Germline CDR1 is SGHRS and CDR2 is YFSETQ. Here the CDR3 DNA reads TGCGCCAGCAGCTTGGACAGGGGAGGCGCAGATACGCAGTATTTT. It yields the protein CASSLDRGGADTQYF.

Many counts were recorded for this clone. The rearrangement joins TRBV10-3 to TRBJ2-7; 8 bases align to TRBD1. The CDR3 is made up of 13 amino acids. Losses at the gene ends were 10 bases for V and 1 base for J; bases not matched to a gene: 6. Germline V gene data show CDR1 as ENHRY and CDR2 as SYGVKD. The CDR3: CATAGTGSYEQYF. The CDR3 region has the DNA TGTGCCACCGCCGGGACAGGATCCTACGAGCAGTACTTC.

This rearrangement joins TRBV5-1 to TRBJ2-3; the match to TRBD1 covers 8 bases. J was trimmed by 2 bases and V by 0 bases; bases with no gene match: 5. This CDR3 spans 16 amino acids. Germline lookup yields CDR1 SGHRS and CDR2 YFSETQ. CDR3 sequence reads: CASSLAGTGATDTQYF. In nucleotides, the CDR3 is TGCGCCAGCAGCTTGGCCGGGACAGGTGCCACAGATACGCAGTATTTT. Looking up the rest from reference TRBV5-1 and TRBJ2-3 gives the full variable domain: KAGVTQTPRYLIKTRGQQVTLSCSPISGHRSVSWYQQTPGQGLQFLFEYFSETQRNKGNFPGRFSGRQFSNSRSEMNVSTLELGDSALYLCASSLAGTGATDTQYFGPGTRLTVL.

J is TRBJ1-1 and V is TRBV7-9, with TRBD1 identical over 7 bases. This CDR3 is built from 16 residues. V lost 4 bases and J lost 0; bases outside the gene matches: 8. Germline V CDR1 and CDR2: SEHNR, FQNEAQ (reference sequence). CDR3 nucleotides: TGTGCCAGCAGCTCAGCAAACAGGGGCTTGAACACTGAAGCTTTCTTT. This translates into CASSSANRGLNTEAFF.

This CDR3 is CASTTSGSYEQYF. The CDR3 nucleotides are TGCGCCAGCACGACTAGCGGGTCCTACGAGCAGTACTTC. The genes are TRBV5-1 and TRBJ2-7; 10 nucleotides match TRBD2. The J segment lost 1 base and the V segment lost 6 bases, leaving 1 base of the junction unmatched. Germline V gene sequence: CDR1 SGHRS, CDR2 YFSETQ. The CDR3 has 13 amino acids.

The chain combines TRBV19 with TRBJ2-2; weak D call: TRBD1 (5 bases). The germline V gene has CDR1 LNHDA and CDR2 SQIVND (reference sequence). There are 16 residues in the CDR3. V shed 2 bases and J shed 5 bases, with 15 bases lying between them. The CDR3 nucleotides are TGTGCCAGTAGTATACAAGGGGCTGGGTGGACCGGGGAGCTGTTTTTT. Its protein is CASSIQGAGWTGELFF.

V and J are TRBV11-2 and TRBJ2-1, with a weak D call TRBD2 (10 bases). CDR3 length: 15 amino acids. CDR1 SGHAT and CDR2 FQNNGV come from the germline V gene. Deletions cut 6 bases from V and 8 bases from J, with 20 bases between. CDR3 region: CASSFTSGDRDEQFF. CDR3 bases: TGTGCCAGCAGTTTTACTAGCGGGGACAGGGATGAGCAGTTCTTC.

This clone has a handful of counts. V is TRBV6-6 and J is TRBJ1-2; 9 bases align to TRBD1. Germline lookup yields CDR1 MNHNY and CDR2 SVGAGI (reference sequence). V was clipped by 6 bases and J by 5 bases; unmatched bases: 13. This CDR3 is built from 16 residues. DNA for the CDR3: TGTGCCAGCAGGGGGGGCACAGGGGGCATCCGTTATGGCTACACCTTC. Translating gives CASRGGTGGIRYGYTF.

CDR3 DNA: TGTGCCAGCAGCCCCGCCCGGGACAGGGGAAGTGGCTACACCTTC. It codes for CASSPARDRGSGYTF. The chain combines TRBV7-2 with TRBJ1-2; 10 bases agree with TRBD1. V lost 5 bases, J lost 7 bases, and 10 bases stayed unmatched. The CDR3 is made up of 15 amino acids. Looked up from germline, CDR1 is SGHTA and CDR2 is FQGNSA.

The rearrangement links TRBV15 to TRBJ1-2; D unclear. In germline, CDR1 is LNHNV, CDR2 YYDKDF (reference sequence). The CDR3 consists of 14 residues. Between the trimmed V and J ends, which lost 0 bases and 4 bases, there was a span of 9 bases. CDR3 DNA sequence: TGTGCCACCAGCAGAGATAGCGAAGTCTATGGCTACACCTTC. Amino acid sequence: CATSRDSEVYGYTF.

The chain uses TRBV30 and TRBJ2-7; no definite D call. In germline, CDR1 is GTSNPN, CDR2 SVGIG (reference sequence). This CDR3 region has 13 residues. V lost 5 bases and J 3 bases, leaving 14 bases between the germline ends. The CDR3 loop is CAWGRALDYEQYF. The CDR3 DNA follows: TGTGCCTGGGGTCGAGCCCTCGACTACGAGCAGTACTTC.

Written as DNA, the CDR3 is TGCGCCAGCAGCTGGGCCAATGAGCAGTTCTTC. Protein sequence: CASSWANEQFF. The rearrangement uses TRBV4-1 and TRBJ2-1; no definite D call. Germline V gives CDR1 MGHRA, CDR2 YSYEKL. The CDR3 has 11 amino acids. Trimming shortened V by 5 bases and J by 6 bases, and 5 bases separated the two germline ends.